This is a list of T cell receptor beta chains from one sample in a study of shared clonotypes between healthy human individuals. Clones were sequenced by immunoSEQ multiplex PCR, and TCRdb holds only the in-frame ones, with some missing. The sample includes millions of clones, just over 90% of them seen just once. Material for sequencing was naive CD8+ T cells from PBMCs. These receptors all come from a man aged 18 to 35 in good health. Some clones in this sample may be carry-over from other donors' samples. Both conserved end residues are part of each CDR3. The order of the fields is J gene, V gene, CDR3 protein.

>TRBJ2-1|TRBV18
CASSEQGPHTRNEQFF
>TRBJ2-7|TRBV27
CASSFQDRGIYEQYF
>TRBJ1-5|TRBV6-6
CASSYSGRISNQPQHF
>TRBJ1-1|TRBV6-5
CASSLPESTEAFF
>TRBJ2-7|TRBV6-5
CASSYGTYYSEQYF
>TRBJ2-2|TRBV28
CASSRQGLGNTGELFF
>TRBJ1-2|TRBV30
CAWRIRVDGYTF
>TRBJ2-7|TRBV11-2
CASSFRSSAYEQYF
>TRBJ1-5|TRBV27
CASRNTGPSNQPQHF
>TRBJ1-2|TRBV5-6
CASSRGSGGYTF